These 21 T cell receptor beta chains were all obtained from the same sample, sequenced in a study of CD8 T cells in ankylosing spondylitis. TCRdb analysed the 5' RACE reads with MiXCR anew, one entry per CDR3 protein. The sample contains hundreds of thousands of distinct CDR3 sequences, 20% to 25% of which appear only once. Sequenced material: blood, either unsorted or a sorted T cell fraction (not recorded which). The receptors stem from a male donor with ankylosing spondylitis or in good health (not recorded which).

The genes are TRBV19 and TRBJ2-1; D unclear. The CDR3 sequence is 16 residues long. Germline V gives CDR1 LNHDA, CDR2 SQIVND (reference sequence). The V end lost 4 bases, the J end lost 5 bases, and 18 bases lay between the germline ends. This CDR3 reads CASSRQNSWENNEQFF. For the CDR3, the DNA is TGTGCCAGTAGTAGGCAGAACAGCTGGGAAAACAATGAGCAGTTCTTC.

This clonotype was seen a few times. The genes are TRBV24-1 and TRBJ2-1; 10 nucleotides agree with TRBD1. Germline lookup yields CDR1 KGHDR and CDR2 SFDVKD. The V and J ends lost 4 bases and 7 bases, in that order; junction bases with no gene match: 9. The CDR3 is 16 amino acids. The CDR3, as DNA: TGTGCCACCAGTGACCTCCGACAGGGGGCCGGGAATGAGCAGTTCTTC. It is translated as CATSDLRQGAGNEQFF.

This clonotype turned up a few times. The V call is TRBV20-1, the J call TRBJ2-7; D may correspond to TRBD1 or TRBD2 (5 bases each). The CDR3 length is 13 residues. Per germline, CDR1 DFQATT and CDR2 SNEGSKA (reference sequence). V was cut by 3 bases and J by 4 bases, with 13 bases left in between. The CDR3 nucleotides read TGCAGTGCTAGGGAGGTCACAGGATACGAGCAGTACTTC. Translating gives CSAREVTGYEQYF.

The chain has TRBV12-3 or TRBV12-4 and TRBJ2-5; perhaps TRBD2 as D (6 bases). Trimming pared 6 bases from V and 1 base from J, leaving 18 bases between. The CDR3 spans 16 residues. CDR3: CASSTDRLVFQETQYF. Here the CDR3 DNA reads TGTGCCAGCAGCACCGATCGACTAGTGTTCCAAGAGACCCAGTACTTC.

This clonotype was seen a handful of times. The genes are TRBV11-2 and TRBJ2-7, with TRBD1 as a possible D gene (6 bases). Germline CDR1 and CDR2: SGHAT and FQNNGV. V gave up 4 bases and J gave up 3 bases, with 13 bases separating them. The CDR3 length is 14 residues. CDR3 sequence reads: CASSSAWTVYEQYF. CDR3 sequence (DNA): TGTGCCAGCAGCTCAGCATGGACAGTCTACGAGCAGTACTTC.

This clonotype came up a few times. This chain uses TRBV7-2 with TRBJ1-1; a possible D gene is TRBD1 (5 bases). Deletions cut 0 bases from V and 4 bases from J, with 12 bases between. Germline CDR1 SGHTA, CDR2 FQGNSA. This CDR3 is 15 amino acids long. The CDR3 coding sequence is TGTGCCAGCAGCTTAGCCCCCCTAGGGACCACTGAAGCTTTCTTT. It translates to CASSLAPLGTTEAFF.

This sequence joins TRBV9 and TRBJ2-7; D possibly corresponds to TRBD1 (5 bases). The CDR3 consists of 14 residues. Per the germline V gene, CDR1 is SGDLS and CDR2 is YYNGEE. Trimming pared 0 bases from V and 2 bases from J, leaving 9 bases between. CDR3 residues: CASSVATETYEQYF. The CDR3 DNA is TGTGCCAGCAGCGTAGCGACAGAAACCTACGAGCAGTACTTC.

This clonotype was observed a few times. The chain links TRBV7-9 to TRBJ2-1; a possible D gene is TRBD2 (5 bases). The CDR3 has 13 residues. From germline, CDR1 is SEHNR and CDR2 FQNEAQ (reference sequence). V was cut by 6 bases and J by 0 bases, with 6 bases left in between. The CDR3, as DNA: TGTGCCAGCAGGGACTTCTCCTACAATGAGCAGTTCTTC. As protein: CASRDFSYNEQFF.

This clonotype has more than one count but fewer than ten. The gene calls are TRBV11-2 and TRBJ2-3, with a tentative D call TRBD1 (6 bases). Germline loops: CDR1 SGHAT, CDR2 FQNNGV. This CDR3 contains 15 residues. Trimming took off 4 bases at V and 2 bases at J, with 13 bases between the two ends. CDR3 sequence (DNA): TGTGCCAGCAGCTCAAGACAGGAGAACACAGATACGCAGTATTTT. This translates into CASSSRQENTDTQYF.

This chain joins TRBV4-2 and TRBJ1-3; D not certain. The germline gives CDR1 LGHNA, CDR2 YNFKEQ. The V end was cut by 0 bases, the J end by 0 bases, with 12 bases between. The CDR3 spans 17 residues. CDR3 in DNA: TGTGCCAGCAGCCAAGACCAGGACCGCCTCTCTGGAAACACCATATATTTT. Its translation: CASSQDQDRLSGNTIYF.

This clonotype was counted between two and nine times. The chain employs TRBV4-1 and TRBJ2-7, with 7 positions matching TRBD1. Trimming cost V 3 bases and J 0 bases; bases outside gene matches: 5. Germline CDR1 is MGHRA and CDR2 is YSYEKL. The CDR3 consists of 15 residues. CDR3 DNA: TGCGCCAGCAGCCAGGGACAGTGGAGCTCCTACGAGCAGTACTTC. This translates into CASSQGQWSSYEQYF.

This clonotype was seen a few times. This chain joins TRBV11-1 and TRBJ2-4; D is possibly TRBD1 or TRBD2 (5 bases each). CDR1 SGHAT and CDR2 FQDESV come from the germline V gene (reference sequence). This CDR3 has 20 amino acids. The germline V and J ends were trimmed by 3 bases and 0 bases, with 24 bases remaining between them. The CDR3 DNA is TGTGCCAGCAGCTTTGTACAGGCCGAAAGCGGAGAAAAAGCCAAAAACATTCAGTACTTC. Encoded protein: CASSFVQAESGEKAKNIQYF.

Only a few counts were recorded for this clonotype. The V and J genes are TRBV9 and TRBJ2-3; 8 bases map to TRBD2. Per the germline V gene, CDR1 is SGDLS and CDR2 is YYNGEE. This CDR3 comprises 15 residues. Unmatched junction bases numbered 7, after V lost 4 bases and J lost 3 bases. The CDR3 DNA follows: TGTGCCAGCAGCCCCGATAGCGGGGATACAGATACGCAGTATTTT. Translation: CASSPDSGDTDTQYF.

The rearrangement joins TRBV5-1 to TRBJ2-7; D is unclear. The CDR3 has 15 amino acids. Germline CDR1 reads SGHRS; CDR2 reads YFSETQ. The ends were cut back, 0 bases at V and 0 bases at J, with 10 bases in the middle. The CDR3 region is CASSLGLTISYEQYF. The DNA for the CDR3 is TGCGCCAGCAGCTTGGGGCTTACCATCTCCTACGAGCAGTACTTC.

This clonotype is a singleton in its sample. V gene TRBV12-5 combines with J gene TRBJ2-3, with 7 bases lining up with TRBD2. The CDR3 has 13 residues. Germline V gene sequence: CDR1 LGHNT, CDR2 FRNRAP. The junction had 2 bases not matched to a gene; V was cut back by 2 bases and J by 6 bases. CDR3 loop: CASGLTSEDTQYF. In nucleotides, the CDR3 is TGTGCTAGTGGTTTGACTAGCGAGGATACGCAGTATTTT.

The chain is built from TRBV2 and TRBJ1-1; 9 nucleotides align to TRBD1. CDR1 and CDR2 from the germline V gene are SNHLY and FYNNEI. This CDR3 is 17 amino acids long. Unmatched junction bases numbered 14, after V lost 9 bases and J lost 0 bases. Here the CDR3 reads CARGNWTGANMNTEAFF. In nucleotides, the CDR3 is TGTGCCAGGGGGAACTGGACAGGGGCGAACATGAACACTGAAGCTTTCTTT.

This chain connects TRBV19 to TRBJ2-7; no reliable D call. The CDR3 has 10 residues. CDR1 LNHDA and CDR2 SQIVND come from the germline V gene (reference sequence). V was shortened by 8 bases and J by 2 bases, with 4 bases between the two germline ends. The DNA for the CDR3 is TGTGCCAGTCGACCCTACGAGCAGTACTTC. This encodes CASRPYEQYF.

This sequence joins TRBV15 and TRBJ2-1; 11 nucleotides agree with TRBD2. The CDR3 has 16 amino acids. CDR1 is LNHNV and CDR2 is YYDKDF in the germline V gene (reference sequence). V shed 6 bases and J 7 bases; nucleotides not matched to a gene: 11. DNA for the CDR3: TGTGCCACCAGAGATAGTAGCGGGGGGGCAAGAAATGAGCAGTTCTTC. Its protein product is CATRDSSGGARNEQFF. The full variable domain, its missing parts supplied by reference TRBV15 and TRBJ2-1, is DAMVIQNPRYQVTQFGKPVTLSCSQTLNHNVMYWYQQKSSQAPKLLFHYYDKDFNNEADTPDNFQSRRPNTSFCFLDIRSPGLGDTAMYLCATRDSSGGARNEQFFGPGTRLTVL.

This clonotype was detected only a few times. In DNA, the CDR3 is TGCGCCAGCAGCAAAGGACGGGGGAGGAATGAGCAGTTCTTC. Its translation is CASSKGRGRNEQFF. This chain joins TRBV5-1 and TRBJ2-1; TRBD2 is a possible D gene (6 bases). Per germline, CDR1 SGHRS and CDR2 YFSETQ. V was pared by 4 bases and J by 7 bases, with 15 bases between. The CDR3 loop spans 14 amino acids.

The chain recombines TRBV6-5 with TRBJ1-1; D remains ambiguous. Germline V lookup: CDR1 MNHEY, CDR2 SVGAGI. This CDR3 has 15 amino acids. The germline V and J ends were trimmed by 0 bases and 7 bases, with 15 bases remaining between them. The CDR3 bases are TGTGCCAGCAGTTACTCCGGGAACCCCGGACTTGAAGCTTTCTTT. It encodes CASSYSGNPGLEAFF.

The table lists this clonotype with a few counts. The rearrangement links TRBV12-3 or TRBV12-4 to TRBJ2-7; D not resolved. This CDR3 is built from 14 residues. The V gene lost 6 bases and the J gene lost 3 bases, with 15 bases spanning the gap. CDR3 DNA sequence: TGTGCCAGCAGCCCCTACGGAGTCAGCTACGAGCAGTACTTC. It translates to CASSPYGVSYEQYF.